These T cell receptor beta chains were read from a single sample in a study of healthy donors' naive CD4 and CD8 T cells. TCRdb passed the reads through MiXCR, listing each CDR3 protein once. There are approximately 180,000 distinct CDR3 sequences in the sample; 65% to 80% occur only once, and about 2.4% lies in the top ten. The sample was naive CD4+ and CD8+ T cells sorted from blood, pooled from several donors. The receptors come from a pool of human donors in good health; the sample pools cells from several healthy donors. The CDR3 runs from the conserved cysteine through the conserved F or W. The D gene is left open where the match is weak. Not all rows give a size; the values are once, few, many and, for expanded clones, a class.

J	V	D	size	length	CDR3	DNA
TRBJ2-1	TRBV20-1	TRBD2	few	15	CSAKGPGLAYNEQFF	TGCAGTGCTAAAGGGCCGGGACTAGCGTACAATGAGCAGTTCTTC
TRBJ2-1	TRBV30	TRBD1	NA	14	CAWSVGQGYNEQFF	TGTGCCTGGAGTGTAGGACAGGGATACAATGAGCAGTTCTTC
TRBJ2-1	TRBV20-1	NA	few	17	CSARDRGAGTLYNEQFF	TGCAGTGCTAGAGACAGGGGAGCCGGGACTCTATACAATGAGCAGTTCTTC
TRBJ2-5	TRBV5-1	NA	NA	13	CASSLGQRETQYF	TGCGCCAGCAGCTTGGGTCAGCGGGAGACCCAGTACTTC
TRBJ2-1	TRBV29-1	TRBD2	few	14	CSVVRLAVYNEQFF	TGCAGCGTTGTCCGGCTAGCGGTCTACAATGAGCAGTTCTTC
TRBJ2-1	TRBV19	NA	few	15	CASSISGGWSIEQFF	TGTGCCAGTAGTATTTCTGGTGGGTGGAGTATTGAGCAGTTCTTC
TRBJ2-3	TRBV27	NA	NA	15	CASSPSGGSTDTQYF	TGTGCCAGCAGTCCGTCCGGGGGTAGCACAGATACGCAGTATTTT
TRBJ1-4	TRBV19	NA	NA	15	CASSSGAKANEKLFF	TGTGCCAGTAGTTCTGGGGCGAAGGCTAATGAAAAACTGTTTTTT
TRBJ2-1	TRBV20-1	TRBD2	NA	15	CSARGTRSSYNEQFF	TGCAGTGCTAGAGGGACTAGGAGCTCCTACAATGAGCAGTTCTTC
TRBJ2-1	TRBV15	NA	NA	12	CATSRSGPEQFF	TGTGCCACCAGCAGGAGCGGTCCTGAGCAGTTCTTC